This TCR beta chain was recorded in a study of OX40 agonist ivuxolimab in advanced cancers. Whole-study findings and limits: The investigators did not determine what antigen specificity the expanded peripheral T cells had. Fewer expanded clones were found on average in CD4+ than in CD8+ T cells.

Profiled with immunoSEQ multiplex PCR; TCRdb holds only in-frame clones, not every one. The sample has some 140,000 clones, 85% to 95% seen once. The CDR3 is 15 residues long. Germline V gene lookup returns CDR1 SGHTA and CDR2 FQGNSA. V gave up 4 bases and J gave up 4 bases, with 15 bases separating them. In the case of this clone: The antigen is undetermined.

The receptor comes from an adult with an advanced solid tumor such as melanoma, head and neck, liver or kidney cancer. The V gene is TRBV7-2, the J gene TRBJ2-3; TRBD2 is a possible D gene (6 bases). The sequencing here drew on CD4+ or CD8+ T cells sorted from blood, taken in a trial of the OX40 agonist ivuxolimab. Here the CDR3 reads CASSSGLPGADTQYF. DNA of the CDR3: TGTGCCAGCAGCTCGGGACTGCCCGGTGCAGATACGCAGTATTTT. Combining the CDR3 with reference TRBV7-2 and TRBJ2-3 gives the whole variable domain GAGVSQSPSNKVTEKGKDVELRCDPISGHTALYWYRQSLGQGLEFLIYFQGNSAPDKSGLPSDRFSAERTGGSVSTLTIQRTQQEDSAVYLCASSSGLPGADTQYFGPGTRLTVL.